This T cell receptor beta chain was sequenced during a study of technical replicates of blood from several donors. V shed 4 bases and J 4 bases; nucleotides not matched to a gene: 5. The V gene's germline CDR1 is SGHRS and CDR2 YFSETQ. The CDR3 loop spans 14 amino acids. TCRdb's copy holds only in-frame clones and misses some; the assay was immunoSEQ multiplex PCR. Altogether about 94,000 clones are present, 95% being singletons, with the ten largest covering about 0.21%. The sequence came from a human donor in good health. The chain links TRBV5-1 to TRBJ1-3, with 7 bases identical to TRBD1. Source material: T cells isolated from PBMCs. This CDR3 reads CASSATGAGNTIYF. DNA for the CDR3: TGCGCCAGCAGCGCTACAGGGGCCGGAAACACCATATATTTT.